These 25 T cell receptor beta chains came from one sample sequenced in a study of T cells after yellow fever vaccination. One entry per CDR3 protein results from TCRdb running MiXCR on the 5' RACE reads. The table records about 120,000 distinct CDR3 sequences, about 8.4% of them present only once. The material was CD8+ T cells sorted from PBMCs, obtained on the day of the yellow fever booster vaccination. The receptors come from a man younger than 35 who received the YFV17D yellow fever vaccine.

This rearrangement joins TRBV7-6 to TRBJ2-1; D unclear. CDR1 is SGHVS and CDR2 is FNYEAQ in the germline V gene. The CDR3 sequence is 15 residues long. Trimming pared 1 base from V and 8 bases from J, leaving 15 bases between. The CDR3 is CASSLGMSSSDEQFF. The CDR3 coding sequence is TGTGCCAGCAGCTTAGGGATGAGCAGTTCTGATGAGCAGTTCTTC.

About this clonotype itself: Given a much more abundant clone one base away, this may be a read error. The rearrangement links TRBV10-3 to TRBJ2-5; D tentatively fits TRBD1 or TRBD2 (5 bases each). Per germline, CDR1 ENHRY and CDR2 SYGVKD. This CDR3 contains 15 residues. In DNA, the CDR3 is TGTGCCATCACTGTGGGACGGTCCATGAAAGAGACCCACTACTTC. Translation gives CAITVGRSMKETHYF.

The chain joins TRBV18 to TRBJ1-2; unclear D gene. V lost 0 bases, J lost 3 bases, and 17 bases lay in between. Per the germline V gene, CDR1 is KGHSH and CDR2 is LQKENI. This CDR3 contains 17 residues. CDR3 bases: TGTGCCAGCTCACCACCGACCTTCGTCAGGCTACACTATGGCTACACCTTC. As protein: CASSPPTFVRLHYGYTF. The whole variable domain, filled in from reference TRBV18 and TRBJ1-2, reads NAGVMQNPRHLVRRRGQEARLRCSPMKGHSHVYWYRQLPEEGLKFMVYLQKENIIDESGMPKERFSAEFPKEGPSILRIQQVVRGDSAAYFCASSPPTFVRLHYGYTFGSGTRLTVV.

This clonotype has a count of ten or more. The chain joins TRBV7-6 to TRBJ2-1; 7 bases align to TRBD1. The CDR3 spans 13 residues. V was clipped by 5 bases and J by 7 bases; unmatched bases: 5. Germline-derived CDR1 and CDR2 are SGHVS and FNYEAQ. CDR3 sequence: CASSIYRGNEQFF. The CDR3 DNA follows: TGTGCCAGCAGCATTTACAGGGGTAATGAGCAGTTCTTC.

This clonotype has just a few counts. The genes are TRBV6-6 and TRBJ2-2; possibly TRBD1 for D (5 bases). Looked up from germline, CDR1 is MNHNY and CDR2 is SVGAGI (reference sequence). The CDR3 runs 17 residues. The V gene lost 3 bases and the J gene lost 4 bases, with 18 bases spanning the gap. The CDR3, as DNA: TGTGCCAGCAGTTATCTGGGGCAAGGTCGTCCCACCGGGGAGCTGTTTTTT. Translation gives CASSYLGQGRPTGELFF.

This clonotype was detected ten times or more. This chain links TRBV6-2 or TRBV6-3 with TRBJ2-7; the D gene could be TRBD1 or TRBD2 (5 bases each). Germline values: CDR1 MNHEY, CDR2 SVGEGT. This CDR3 has 12 amino acids. Trimming stripped 4 bases from V and 9 bases from J, with 13 bases between. CDR3 sequence (DNA): TGTGCCAGCAGTTTCGGGGCGACGGGGCAGTACTTC. It codes for CASSFGATGQYF.

V and J are TRBV7-9 and TRBJ2-3; 12 positions match TRBD2. Looked up from germline, CDR1 is SEHNR and CDR2 is FQNEAQ (reference sequence). Losses at the gene ends were 3 bases for V and 3 bases for J; bases not matched to a gene: 4. The CDR3 loop spans 16 amino acids. CDR3 amino acids: CASSFRTSGDTDTQYF. In nucleotides, the CDR3 is TGTGCCAGCAGCTTCAGGACTAGCGGGGATACAGATACGCAGTATTTT.

In this sample, this clonotype turned up many times. The CDR3 region has the DNA TGTGCCAGCAGCCAGGGACTAGCGGGCTACGAGCAGTACTTC. Residues: CASSQGLAGYEQYF. V and J are TRBV7-8 and TRBJ2-7, with TRBD2 identical over 12 bases. The V segment lost 5 bases and the J segment 3 bases; nucleotides outside the gene matches: 2. Germline V gives CDR1 SGHVS, CDR2 FQNEAQ. This CDR3 has 14 amino acids. The full variable domain, rest sourced from reference TRBV7-8 and TRBJ2-7, is GAGVSQSPRYKVAKRGQDVALRCDPISGHVSLFWYQQALGQGPEFLTYFQNEAQLDKSGLPSDRFFAERPEGSVSTLKIQRTQQEDSAVYLCASSQGLAGYEQYFGPGTRLTVT.

The sample holds a few counts of this clonotype. This rearrangement joins TRBV4-1 to TRBJ2-2; D gene ambiguous. This CDR3 spans 15 amino acids. The V gene's germline CDR1 is MGHRA and CDR2 YSYEKL. V gave up 8 bases and J gave up 0 bases, with 13 bases separating them. The CDR3 nucleotides read TGCGCCAGCTGTGGTCCCGGTTCGAACACCGGGGAGCTGTTTTTT. Translating gives CASCGPGSNTGELFF.

This clonotype was observed a few times. J is TRBJ1-2 and V is TRBV7-2; a possible D gene is TRBD1 (5 bases). Trimming stripped 2 bases from V and 6 bases from J, with 16 bases between. CDR1 and CDR2 (germline): SGHTA, FQGNSA. The CDR3 runs to 15 residues. The CDR3 reads CASSLLVFDSDGYTF. Here the CDR3 DNA reads TGTGCCAGCAGCTTATTAGTATTTGACAGCGATGGCTACACCTTC.

The sample holds a few counts of this clonotype. The chain couples TRBV7-8 to TRBJ1-1; TRBD1 matches at 7 bases. The CDR3 length is 14 residues. J gave up 6 bases and V 4 bases, and 8 bases lay outside the gene matches. CDR1 and CDR2 (germline): SGHVS, FQNEAQ. The DNA for the CDR3 is TGTGCCAGCAGCTCACACAGGGACAGCGCTGAAGCTTTCTTT. Amino acids: CASSSHRDSAEAFF. Based on the CDR3 plus reference TRBV7-8 and TRBJ1-1, the full variable domain is GAGVSQSPRYKVAKRGQDVALRCDPISGHVSLFWYQQALGQGPEFLTYFQNEAQLDKSGLPSDRFFAERPEGSVSTLKIQRTQQEDSAVYLCASSSHRDSAEAFFGQGTRLTVV.

The table lists this clonotype with many counts. V usage is TRBV28 and J usage is TRBJ1-1; D unclear. The V gene's germline CDR1 is MDHEN and CDR2 SYDVKM. V lost 7 bases and J 1 base, leaving 13 bases between the germline ends. CDR3 size: 14 residues. CDR3 sequence reads: CASTPMGWNTEAFF. Written as DNA, the CDR3 is TGTGCCAGCACCCCGATGGGCTGGAACACTGAAGCTTTCTTT.

The V call is TRBV6-1, the J call TRBJ1-1, with no clear D. The CDR3 length is 13 residues. Trimming removed 2 bases at V and 0 bases at J, with 4 bases between. From germline, CDR1 is MNHNS and CDR2 SASEGT. The CDR3 loop reads CASSEHLNTEAFF. CDR3 nucleotides: TGTGCCAGCAGTGAACACTTGAACACTGAAGCTTTCTTT.

This chain connects TRBV20-1 to TRBJ2-7; no definite D call. Germline values: CDR1 DFQATT, CDR2 SNEGSKA (reference sequence). This CDR3 has 12 amino acids. Deletions cut 6 bases from V and 1 base from J, with 10 bases between. The CDR3 bases are TGCAGTGCCCCGGGCCGGTCCTACGAGCAGTACTTC. Encoded protein: CSAPGRSYEQYF.

This clonotype has at least ten counts. CDR3 in amino acids: CASSSWGIGNQPQHF. The CDR3 DNA follows: TGTGCCAGCAGTTCGTGGGGAATCGGCAATCAGCCCCAGCATTTT. The chain links TRBV6-2 or TRBV6-3 to TRBJ1-5; D is ambiguous. The germline gives CDR1 MNHEY, CDR2 SVGEGT. V lost 4 bases to trimming and J lost 2 bases, with 12 bases between them. The CDR3 contains 15 residues.

The chain uses TRBV19 and TRBJ2-1; D is possibly TRBD1 (6 bases). CDR3 length: 13 residues. CDR1 is LNHDA, CDR2 SQIVND, per germline (reference sequence). V gave up 6 bases and J gave up 10 bases, with 16 bases separating them. CDR3 sequence reads: CASREAGVREQFF. The CDR3 DNA reads as TGTGCCAGTAGAGAGGCAGGGGTTCGGGAGCAGTTCTTC.

This clonotype was observed a handful of times. CDR3 region: CASSVSGGYEQYV. The DNA for the CDR3 is TGTGCCAGCAGTGTCTCGGGTGGGTACGAGCAGTACGTC. The chain combines TRBV27 with TRBJ2-7; D gene uncertain. Germline CDR1 reads MNHEY; CDR2 reads SMNVEV (reference sequence). The CDR3 consists of 13 residues. V lost 5 bases to trimming and J lost 4 bases, with 12 bases between them.

This clonotype is termed medium-sized. This chain links TRBV20-1 with TRBJ1-2; 7 bases fit TRBD1. Germline CDR1 reads DFQATT; CDR2 reads SNEGSKA (reference sequence). The CDR3 covers 15 residues. Trimming took 0 bases from V and 2 from J; bases not matched to a gene: 6. DNA for the CDR3: TGCAGTGCTAGAGACCCTATGACAGGGAACTATGGCTACACCTTC. Translating it yields CSARDPMTGNYGYTF.

This clonotype appeared a few times. The J gene is TRBJ2-1, the V gene TRBV7-9; D unresolved. V was shortened by 6 bases and J by 8 bases, with 11 bases between the two germline ends. The CDR3 spans 12 residues. Germline CDR1 reads SEHNR; CDR2 reads FQNEAQ (reference sequence). CDR3 DNA: TGTGCCAGCAGACTTTCAGCGTATGAGCAGTTCTTC. This gives the protein CASRLSAYEQFF.

This clonotype has only a few counts. CDR3 coding DNA: TGTGCCAGCAGCGTAGGAGCGGTCGCCTACAATGAGCAGTTCTTC. The encoded protein is CASSVGAVAYNEQFF. The chain links TRBV9 to TRBJ2-1, with a weak D call TRBD2 (5 bases). V was trimmed by 0 bases and J by 2 bases, leaving 9 bases between them. The germline V gene has CDR1 SGDLS and CDR2 YYNGEE. This CDR3 has 15 amino acids.

The chain uses TRBV15 and TRBJ2-7; weak D call: TRBD1 (5 bases). The ends were cut back, 9 bases at V and 0 bases at J, with 15 bases in the middle. Germline lookup yields CDR1 LNHNV and CDR2 YYDKDF (reference sequence). The CDR3 length is 14 residues. CDR3 in DNA: TGTGCCACTCGCCAGGGCCCGAGCTCCTACGAGCAGTACGTC. It specifies CATRQGPSSYEQYV.

This clonotype was detected only a few times. CDR3: CASSLDRRQYF. The CDR3 region has the DNA TGTGCCAGCAGCTTGGATCGCAGGCAGTACTTC. The J gene is TRBJ2-7, the V gene TRBV5-6; D call uncertain. The germline V gene encodes CDR1 SGHDT and CDR2 YYEEEE. This CDR3 has 11 residues. V was clipped by 0 bases and J by 9 bases, with 7 bases between them.

Only a few counts were recorded for this clonotype. The V and J genes are TRBV12-3 or TRBV12-4 and TRBJ1-1; D unclear. Trimming took 6 bases from V and 10 from J, leaving 18 bases between them. The CDR3 has 13 residues. The DNA of the CDR3 is TGTGCCAGCAGATTTCTTGGGCAGGAGGGAGCTTTCTTT. It yields the protein CASRFLGQEGAFF.

V usage is TRBV15 and J usage is TRBJ2-7, with TRBD2 matching 11 bases. With 5 bases clipped from V and 3 bases from J, the junction kept 6 bases outside the gene matches. In germline, CDR1 is LNHNV, CDR2 YYDKDF (reference sequence). This CDR3 has 15 amino acids. Here the CDR3 DNA reads TGTGCCACCAGCCACCGACTAGCGGGGATCTACGAGCAGTACTTC. This translates into CATSHRLAGIYEQYF.

This clonotype was found many times. This chain connects TRBV5-6 to TRBJ2-1; 8 bases align to TRBD2. The germline V gene has CDR1 SGHDT and CDR2 YYEEEE. The CDR3 runs to 15 residues. V was clipped by 9 bases and J by 0 bases; unmatched bases: 8. The CDR3 DNA reads as TGTGCCACTTGCCTCGGGGGGGGCTCCTACAATGAGCAGTTCTTC. Amino acid sequence: CATCLGGGSYNEQFF.